This TCR beta chain was captured by sequencing in a study of T cell clones after liver transplantation. Study summary: Immunosuppression withdrawal was tried within 2 years after liver transplantation in this trial. Until 12-24 months post-transplant, subjects got standard immunosuppression and no induction. Tolerance: complete withdrawal held at least one year, liver enzymes staying within twice normal. Findings and limits, study-wide: Donor-reactive sequences fell more than third party-reactive ones, suggesting partial deletion.

Measured with immunoSEQ multiplex PCR; TCRdb has only the in-frame clones, and not every one. Of 45,000 to 60,000 clones in the sample, about 81% were seen once. This clone has a handful of counts. Its antigen is not identified. The sample in question was CD4+ T cells from blood, obtained before liver transplant. This clonotype originated in a human donor who received a liver transplant.

CDR3 DNA sequence: TGTGCCAGCGAATACCTCGGGACTTTTTCCTACAATGAGCAGTTCTTC. Translated: CASEYLGTFSYNEQFF. This rearrangement joins TRBV2 to TRBJ2-1; tentative D call: TRBD2 (6 bases). V lost 8 bases, J lost 1 base, and 18 bases lay in between. Per the germline V gene, CDR1 is SNHLY and CDR2 is FYNNEI. CDR3 length equals 16 residues.